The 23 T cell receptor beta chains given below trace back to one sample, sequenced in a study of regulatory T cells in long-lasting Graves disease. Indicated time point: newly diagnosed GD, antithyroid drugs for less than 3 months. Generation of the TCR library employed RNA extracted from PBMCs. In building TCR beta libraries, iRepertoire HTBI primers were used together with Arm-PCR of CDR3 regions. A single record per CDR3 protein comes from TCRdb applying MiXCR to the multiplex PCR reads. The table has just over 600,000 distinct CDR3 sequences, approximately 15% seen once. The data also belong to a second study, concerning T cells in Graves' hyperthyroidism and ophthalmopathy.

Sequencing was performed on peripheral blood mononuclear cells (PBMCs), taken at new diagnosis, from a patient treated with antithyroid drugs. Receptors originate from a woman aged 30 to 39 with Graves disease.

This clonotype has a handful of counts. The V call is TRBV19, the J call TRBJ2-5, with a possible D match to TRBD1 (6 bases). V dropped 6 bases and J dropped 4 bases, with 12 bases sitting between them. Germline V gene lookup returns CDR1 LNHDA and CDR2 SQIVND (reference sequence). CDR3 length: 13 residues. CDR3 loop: CASSWDTGETQYF. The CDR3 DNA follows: TGTGCCAGTAGCTGGGACACCGGAGAGACCCAGTACTTC.

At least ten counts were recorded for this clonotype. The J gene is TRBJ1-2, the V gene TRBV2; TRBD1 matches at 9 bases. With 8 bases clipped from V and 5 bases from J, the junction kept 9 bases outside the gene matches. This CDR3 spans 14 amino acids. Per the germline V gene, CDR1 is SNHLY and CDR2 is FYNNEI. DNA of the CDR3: TGTGCCAGCGCCCGGGACAGGGATTTTTATGGCTACACCTTC. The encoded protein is CASARDRDFYGYTF. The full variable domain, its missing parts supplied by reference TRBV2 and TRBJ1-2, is EPEVTQTPSHQVTQMGQEVILRCVPISNHLYFYWYRQILGQKVEFLVSFYNNEISEKSEIFDDQFSVERPDGSNFTLKIRSTKLEDSAMYFCASARDRDFYGYTFGSGTRLTVV.

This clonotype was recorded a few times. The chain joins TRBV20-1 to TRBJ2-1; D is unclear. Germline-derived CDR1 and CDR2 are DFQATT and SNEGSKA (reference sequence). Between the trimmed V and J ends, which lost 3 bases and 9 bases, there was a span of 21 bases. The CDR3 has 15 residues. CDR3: CSARKDLRTILEQFF. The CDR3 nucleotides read TGCAGTGCTAGGAAGGATCTGCGCACAATCCTTGAGCAGTTCTTC.

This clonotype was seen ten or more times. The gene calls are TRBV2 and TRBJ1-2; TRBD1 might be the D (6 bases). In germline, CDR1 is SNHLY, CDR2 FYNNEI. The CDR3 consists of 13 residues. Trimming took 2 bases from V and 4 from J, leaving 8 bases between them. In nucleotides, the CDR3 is TGTGCCAGCAGTGAACGGGGGCTCTATGGCTACACCTTC. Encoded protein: CASSERGLYGYTF.

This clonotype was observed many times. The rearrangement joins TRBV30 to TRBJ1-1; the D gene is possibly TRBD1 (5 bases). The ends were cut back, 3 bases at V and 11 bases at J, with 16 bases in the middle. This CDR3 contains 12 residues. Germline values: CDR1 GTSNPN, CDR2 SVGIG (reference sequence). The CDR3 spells CAWSPGPPTAFF. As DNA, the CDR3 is TGTGCCTGGAGCCCGGGACCGCCAACGGCTTTCTTT.

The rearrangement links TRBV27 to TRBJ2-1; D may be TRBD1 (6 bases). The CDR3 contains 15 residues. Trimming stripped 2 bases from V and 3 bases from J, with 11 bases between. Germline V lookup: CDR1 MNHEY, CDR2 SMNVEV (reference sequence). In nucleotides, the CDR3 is TGTGCCAGCAGTTTAGGACAGAAGTACTACAATGAGCAGTTCTTC. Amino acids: CASSLGQKYYNEQFF.

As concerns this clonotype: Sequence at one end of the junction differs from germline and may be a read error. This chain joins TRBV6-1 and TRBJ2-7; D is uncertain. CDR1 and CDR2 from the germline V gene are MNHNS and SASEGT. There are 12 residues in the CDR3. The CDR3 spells CASRDGAYEQHF. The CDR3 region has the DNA TGTGCCAGCAGAGACGGAGCCTACGAGCAGCACTTC.

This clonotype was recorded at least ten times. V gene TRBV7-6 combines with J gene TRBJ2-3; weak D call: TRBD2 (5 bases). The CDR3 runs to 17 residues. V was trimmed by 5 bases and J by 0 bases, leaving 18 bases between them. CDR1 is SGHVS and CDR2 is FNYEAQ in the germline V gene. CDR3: CASSLTTGFTSTDTQYF. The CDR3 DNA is TGTGCCAGCAGCCTAACTACGGGGTTCACTAGCACAGATACGCAGTATTTT.

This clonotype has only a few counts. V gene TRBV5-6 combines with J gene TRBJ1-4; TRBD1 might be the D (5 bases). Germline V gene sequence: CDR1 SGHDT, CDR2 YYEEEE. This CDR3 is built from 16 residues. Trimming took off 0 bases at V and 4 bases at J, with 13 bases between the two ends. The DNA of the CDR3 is TGTGCCAGCAGCTTGGCTGGTGGGACTAATAATGAAAAACTGTTTTTT. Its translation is CASSLAGGTNNEKLFF.

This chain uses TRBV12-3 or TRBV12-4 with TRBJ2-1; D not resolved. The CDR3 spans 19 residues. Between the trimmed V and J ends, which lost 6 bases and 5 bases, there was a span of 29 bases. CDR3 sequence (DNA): TGTGCCAGCAGCCAAGGCCGCGTGGCGGCCCTCCTCCCAAACAATGAGCAGTTCTTC. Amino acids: CASSQGRVAALLPNNEQFF.

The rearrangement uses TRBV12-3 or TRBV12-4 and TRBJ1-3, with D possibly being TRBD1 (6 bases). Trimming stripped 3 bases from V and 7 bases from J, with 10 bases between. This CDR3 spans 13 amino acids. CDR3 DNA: TGTGCCAGCAGTTTGGGGGGCGCGAACACCATATATTTT. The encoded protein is CASSLGGANTIYF.

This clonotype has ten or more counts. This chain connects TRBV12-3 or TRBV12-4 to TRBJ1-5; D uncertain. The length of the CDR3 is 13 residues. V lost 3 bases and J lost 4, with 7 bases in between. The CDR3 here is CASSFELNQPQHF. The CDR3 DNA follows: TGTGCCAGCAGTTTTGAATTGAATCAGCCCCAGCATTTT.

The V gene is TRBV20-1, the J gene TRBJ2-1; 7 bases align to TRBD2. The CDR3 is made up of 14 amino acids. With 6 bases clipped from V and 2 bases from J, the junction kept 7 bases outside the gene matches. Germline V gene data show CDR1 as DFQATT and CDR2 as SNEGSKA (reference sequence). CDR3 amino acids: CSAKREGPYNEQFF. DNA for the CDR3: TGCAGTGCGAAGCGGGAAGGGCCCTACAATGAGCAGTTCTTC.

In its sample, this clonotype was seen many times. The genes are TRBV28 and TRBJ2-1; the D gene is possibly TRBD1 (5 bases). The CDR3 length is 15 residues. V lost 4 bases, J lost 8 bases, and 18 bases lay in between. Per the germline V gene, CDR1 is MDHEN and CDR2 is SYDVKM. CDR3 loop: CASSSRVPGADEQFF. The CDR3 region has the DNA TGTGCCAGCAGTTCACGGGTCCCTGGGGCGGATGAGCAGTTCTTC.

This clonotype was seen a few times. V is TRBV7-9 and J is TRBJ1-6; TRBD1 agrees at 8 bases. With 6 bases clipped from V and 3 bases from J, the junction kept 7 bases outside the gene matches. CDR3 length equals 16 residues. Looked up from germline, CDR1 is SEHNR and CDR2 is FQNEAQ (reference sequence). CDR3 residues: CASRQAGGGYNSPLHF. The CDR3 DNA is TGTGCCAGCAGGCAAGCAGGGGGCGGCTATAATTCACCCCTCCACTTT. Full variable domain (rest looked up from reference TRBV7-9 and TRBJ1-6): DTGVSQNPRHKITKRGQNVTFRCDPISEHNRLYWYRQTLGQGPEFLTYFQNEAQLEKSRLLSDRFSAERPKGSFSTLEIQRTEQGDSAMYLCASRQAGGGYNSPLHFGNGTRLTVT.

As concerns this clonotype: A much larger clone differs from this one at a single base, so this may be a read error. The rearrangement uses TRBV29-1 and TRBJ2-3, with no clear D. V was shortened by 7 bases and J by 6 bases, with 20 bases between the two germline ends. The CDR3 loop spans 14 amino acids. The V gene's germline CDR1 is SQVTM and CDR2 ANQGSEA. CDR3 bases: TGCAGCGCGAGACCGGTGGCATGGCAGGATACGCAGTATTTT. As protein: CSARPVAWQDTQYF.

CDR3 in DNA: TGTGCCAGCAGCTCCCCTGCCCTCTACGAGCAGTACTTC. Its translation: CASSSPALYEQYF. This chain links TRBV7-2 with TRBJ2-7; no clear D gene. The ends were cut back, 4 bases at V and 3 bases at J, with 10 bases in the middle. Germline V gene sequence: CDR1 SGHTA, CDR2 FQGNSA. The CDR3 contains 13 residues.

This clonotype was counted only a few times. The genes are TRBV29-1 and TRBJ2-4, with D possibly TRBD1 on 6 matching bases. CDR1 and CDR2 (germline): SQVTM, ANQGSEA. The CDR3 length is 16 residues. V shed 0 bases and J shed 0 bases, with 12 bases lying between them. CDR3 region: CSVEDPTGRAKNIQYF. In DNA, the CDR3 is TGCAGCGTTGAAGATCCGACAGGACGAGCCAAAAACATTCAGTACTTC.

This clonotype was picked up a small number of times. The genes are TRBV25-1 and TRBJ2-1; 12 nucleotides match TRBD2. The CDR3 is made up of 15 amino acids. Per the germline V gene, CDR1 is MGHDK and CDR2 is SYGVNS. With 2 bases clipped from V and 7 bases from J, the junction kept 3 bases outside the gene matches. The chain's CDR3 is CASSERTSGGNEQFF. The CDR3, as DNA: TGTGCCAGCAGTGAAAGAACTAGCGGGGGGAATGAGCAGTTCTTC.

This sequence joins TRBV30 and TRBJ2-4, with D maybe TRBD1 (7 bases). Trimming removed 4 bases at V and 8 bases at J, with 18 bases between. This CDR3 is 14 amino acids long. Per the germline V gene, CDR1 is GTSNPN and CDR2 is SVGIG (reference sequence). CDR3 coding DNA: TGTGCCTGGAATCAGGCAGGGGGGCTGGACATTCAGTACTTC. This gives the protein CAWNQAGGLDIQYF.

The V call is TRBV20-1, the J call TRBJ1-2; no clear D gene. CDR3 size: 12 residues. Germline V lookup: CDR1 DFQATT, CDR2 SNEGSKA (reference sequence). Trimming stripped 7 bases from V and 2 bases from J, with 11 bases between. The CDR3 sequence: CSGVRENYGYTF. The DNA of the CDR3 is TGCAGTGGGGTCCGGGAGAACTATGGCTACACCTTC.

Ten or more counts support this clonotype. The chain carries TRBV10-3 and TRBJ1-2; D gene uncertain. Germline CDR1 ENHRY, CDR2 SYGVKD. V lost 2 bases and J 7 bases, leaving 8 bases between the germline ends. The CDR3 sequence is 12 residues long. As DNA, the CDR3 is TGTGCCATCAGTGAGCCGGAGCTTGGCTACACCTTC. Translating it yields CAISEPELGYTF.

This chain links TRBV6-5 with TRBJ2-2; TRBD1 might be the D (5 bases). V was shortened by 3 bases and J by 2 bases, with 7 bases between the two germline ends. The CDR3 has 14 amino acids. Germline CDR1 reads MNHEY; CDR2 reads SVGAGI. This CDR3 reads CASSYGANTGELFF. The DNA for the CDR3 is TGTGCCAGCAGTTATGGGGCTAACACCGGGGAGCTGTTTTTT.